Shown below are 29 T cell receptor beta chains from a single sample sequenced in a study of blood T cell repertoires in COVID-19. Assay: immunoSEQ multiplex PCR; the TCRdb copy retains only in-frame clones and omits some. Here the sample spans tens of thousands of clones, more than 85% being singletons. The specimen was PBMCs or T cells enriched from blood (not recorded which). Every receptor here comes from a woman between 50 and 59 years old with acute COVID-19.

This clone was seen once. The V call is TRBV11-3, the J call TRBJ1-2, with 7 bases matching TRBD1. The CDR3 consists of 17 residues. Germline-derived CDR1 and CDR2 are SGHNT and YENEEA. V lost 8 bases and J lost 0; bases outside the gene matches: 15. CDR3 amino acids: CASGLYPGQEANYGYTF. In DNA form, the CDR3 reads TGTGCCAGCGGCCTTTACCCCGGACAGGAAGCTAACTATGGCTACACCTTC. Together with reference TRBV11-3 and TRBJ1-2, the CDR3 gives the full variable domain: EAGVVQSPRYKIIEKKQPVAFWCNPISGHNTLYWYLQNLGQGPELLIRYENEEAVDDSQLPKDRFSAERLKGVDSTLKIQPAELGDSAVYLCASGLYPGQEANYGYTFGSGTRLTVV.

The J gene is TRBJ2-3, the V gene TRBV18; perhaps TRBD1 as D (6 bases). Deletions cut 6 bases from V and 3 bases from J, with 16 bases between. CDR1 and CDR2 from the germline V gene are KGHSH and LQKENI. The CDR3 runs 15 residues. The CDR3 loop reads CASSLTGGSTDTQYF. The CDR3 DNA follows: TGTGCCAGCTCTCTGACAGGCGGGTCGACAGATACGCAGTATTTT. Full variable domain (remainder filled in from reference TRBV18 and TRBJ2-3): NAGVMQNPRHLVRRRGQEARLRCSPMKGHSHVYWYRQLPEEGLKFMVYLQKENIIDESGMPKERFSAEFPKEGPSILRIQQVVRGDSAAYFCASSLTGGSTDTQYFGPGTRLTVL.

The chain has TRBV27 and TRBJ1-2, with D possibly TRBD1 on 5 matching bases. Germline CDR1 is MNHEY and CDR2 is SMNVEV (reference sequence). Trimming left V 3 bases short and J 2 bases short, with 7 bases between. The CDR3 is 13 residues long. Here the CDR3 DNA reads TGTGCCAGCAGTTTGGGGGGAAACTATGGCTACACCTTC. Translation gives CASSLGGNYGYTF.

The CDR3 spells CASSYDRVFAEAFF. CDR3 nucleotides: TGTGCCAGCAGCTACGACAGGGTTTTCGCTGAAGCTTTCTTT. The rearrangement links TRBV7-4 to TRBJ1-1, with TRBD1 matching 7 bases. J was trimmed by 6 bases and V by 4 bases; bases with no gene match: 8. Germline V gene sequence: CDR1 SGHVT, CDR2 SQSDAQ. The CDR3 sequence is 14 residues long.

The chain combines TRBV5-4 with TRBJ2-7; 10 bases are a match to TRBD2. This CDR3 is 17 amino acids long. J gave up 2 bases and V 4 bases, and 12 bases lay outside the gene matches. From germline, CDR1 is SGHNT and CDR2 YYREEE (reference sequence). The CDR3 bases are TGTGCCAGCAGCCCGGGGACTAGCGCTAGCGGAGCCTACGAGCAGTACTTC. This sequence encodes CASSPGTSASGAYEQYF. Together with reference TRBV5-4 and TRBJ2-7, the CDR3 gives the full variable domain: ETGVTQSPTHLIKTRGQQVTLRCSSQSGHNTVSWYQQALGQGPQFIFQYYREEENGRGNFPPRFSGLQFPNYSSELNVNALELDDSALYLCASSPGTSASGAYEQYFGPGTRLTVT.

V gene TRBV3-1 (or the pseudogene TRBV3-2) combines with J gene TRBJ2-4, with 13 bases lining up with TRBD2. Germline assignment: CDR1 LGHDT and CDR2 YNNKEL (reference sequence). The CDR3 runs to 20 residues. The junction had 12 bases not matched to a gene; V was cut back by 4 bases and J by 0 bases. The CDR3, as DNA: TGTGCCAGCAGCCCTATTGGACTAGCGGGAGCCGACCTAGCCAAAAACATTCAGTACTTC. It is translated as CASSPIGLAGADLAKNIQYF.

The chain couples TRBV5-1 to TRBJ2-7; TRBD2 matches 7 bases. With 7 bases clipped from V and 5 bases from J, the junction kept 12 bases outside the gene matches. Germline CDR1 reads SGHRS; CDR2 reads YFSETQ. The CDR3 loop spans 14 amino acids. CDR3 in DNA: TGCGCCAGCGGTACGGGGGGAGGGCCTAACGAGCAGTACTTC. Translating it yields CASGTGGGPNEQYF.

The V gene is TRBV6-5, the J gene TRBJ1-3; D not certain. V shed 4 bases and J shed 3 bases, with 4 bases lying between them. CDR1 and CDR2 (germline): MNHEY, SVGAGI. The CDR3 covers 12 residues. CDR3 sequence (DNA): TGTGCCAGCAGTTCTGTTGGAAACACCATATATTTT. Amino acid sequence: CASSSVGNTIYF.

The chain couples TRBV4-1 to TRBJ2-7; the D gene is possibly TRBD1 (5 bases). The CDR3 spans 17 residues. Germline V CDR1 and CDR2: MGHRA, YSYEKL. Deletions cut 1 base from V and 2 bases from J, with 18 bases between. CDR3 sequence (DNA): TGCGCCAGCAGCCAAGTCCTCCAGACAGAAGGTGCCTACGAGCAGTACTTC. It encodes CASSQVLQTEGAYEQYF.

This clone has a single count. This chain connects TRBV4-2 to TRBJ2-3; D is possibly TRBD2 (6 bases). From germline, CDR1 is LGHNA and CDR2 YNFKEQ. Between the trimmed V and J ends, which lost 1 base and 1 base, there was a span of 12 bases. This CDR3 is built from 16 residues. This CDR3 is CASSQVLTGGTDTQYF. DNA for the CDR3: TGTGCCAGCAGCCAAGTTTTAACGGGAGGCACAGATACGCAGTATTTT.

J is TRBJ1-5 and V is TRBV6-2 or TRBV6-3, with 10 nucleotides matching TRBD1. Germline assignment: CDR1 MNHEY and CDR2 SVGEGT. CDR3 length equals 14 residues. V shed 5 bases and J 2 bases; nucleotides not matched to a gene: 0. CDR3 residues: CASSGTGGNQPQHF. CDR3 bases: TGTGCCAGCAGTGGGACAGGGGGCAATCAGCCCCAGCATTTT.

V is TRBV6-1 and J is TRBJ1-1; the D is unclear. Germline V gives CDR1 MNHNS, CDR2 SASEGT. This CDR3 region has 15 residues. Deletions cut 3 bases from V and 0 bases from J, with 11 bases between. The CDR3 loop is CASSESAGMNTEAFF. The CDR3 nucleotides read TGTGCCAGCAGTGAGTCGGCAGGTATGAACACTGAAGCTTTCTTT.

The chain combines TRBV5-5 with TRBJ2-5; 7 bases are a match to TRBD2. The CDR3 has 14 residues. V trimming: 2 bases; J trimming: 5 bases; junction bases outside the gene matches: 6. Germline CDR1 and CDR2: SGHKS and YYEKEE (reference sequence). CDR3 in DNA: TGTGCCAGCAGCTTCACGCGGGGGTCGGAGACCCAGTACTTC. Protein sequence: CASSFTRGSETQYF. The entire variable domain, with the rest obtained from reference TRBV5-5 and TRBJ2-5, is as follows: DAGVTQSPTHLIKTRGQQVTLRCSPISGHKSVSWYQQVLGQGPQFIFQYYEKEERGRGNFPDRFSARQFPNYSSELNVNALLLGDSALYLCASSFTRGSETQYFGPGTRLLVL.

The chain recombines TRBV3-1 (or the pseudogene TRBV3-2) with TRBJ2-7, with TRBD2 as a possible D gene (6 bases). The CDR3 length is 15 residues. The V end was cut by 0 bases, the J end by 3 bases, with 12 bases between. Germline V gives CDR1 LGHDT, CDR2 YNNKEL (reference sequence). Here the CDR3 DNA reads TGTGCCAGCAGCCAAGATGGGCTAGCGCGCTACGAGCAGTACTTC. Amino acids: CASSQDGLARYEQYF.

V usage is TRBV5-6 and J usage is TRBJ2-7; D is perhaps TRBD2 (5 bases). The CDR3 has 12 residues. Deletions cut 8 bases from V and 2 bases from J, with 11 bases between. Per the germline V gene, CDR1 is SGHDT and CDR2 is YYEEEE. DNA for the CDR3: TGTGCCAGTGAGGGTTCTACCTACGAGCAGTACTTC. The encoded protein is CASEGSTYEQYF.

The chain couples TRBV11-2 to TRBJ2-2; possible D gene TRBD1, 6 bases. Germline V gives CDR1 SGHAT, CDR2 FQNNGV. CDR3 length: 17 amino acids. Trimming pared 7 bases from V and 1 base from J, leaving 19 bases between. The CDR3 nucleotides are TGTGCCAGCAACAATAAACCGGGACAAGAGAACACCGGGGAGCTGTTTTTT. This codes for CASNNKPGQENTGELFF.

CDR3 region: CASSRTGEDTEAFF. In DNA form, the CDR3 reads TGCGCCAGCAGTCGGACAGGGGAGGACACTGAAGCTTTCTTT. This sequence joins TRBV5-1 and TRBJ1-1; TRBD1 aligns across 9 bases. The CDR3 is 14 amino acids. J was trimmed by 3 bases and V by 5 bases; bases with no gene match: 5. Germline CDR1 SGHRS, CDR2 YFSETQ.

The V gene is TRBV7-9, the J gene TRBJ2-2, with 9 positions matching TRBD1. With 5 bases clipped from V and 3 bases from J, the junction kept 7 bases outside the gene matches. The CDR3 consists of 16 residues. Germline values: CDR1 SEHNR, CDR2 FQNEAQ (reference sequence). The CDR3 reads CASSPGQGLYTGELFF. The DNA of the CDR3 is TGTGCCAGCAGCCCTGGACAGGGGCTCTACACCGGGGAGCTGTTTTTT.

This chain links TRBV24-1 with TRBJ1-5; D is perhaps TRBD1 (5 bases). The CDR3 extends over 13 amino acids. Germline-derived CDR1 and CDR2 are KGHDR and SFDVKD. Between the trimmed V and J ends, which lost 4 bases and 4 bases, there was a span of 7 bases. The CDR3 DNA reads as TGTGCCACCAGTGAGGGGGGGAATCAGCCCCAGCATTTT. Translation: CATSEGGNQPQHF.

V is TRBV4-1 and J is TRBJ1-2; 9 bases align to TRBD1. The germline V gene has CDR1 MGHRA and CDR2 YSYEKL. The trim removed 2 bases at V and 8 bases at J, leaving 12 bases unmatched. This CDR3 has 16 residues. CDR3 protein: CASSQPRDREIRGYTF. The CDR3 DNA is TGCGCCAGCAGCCAACCCCGGGACAGGGAGATTCGGGGCTACACCTTC.

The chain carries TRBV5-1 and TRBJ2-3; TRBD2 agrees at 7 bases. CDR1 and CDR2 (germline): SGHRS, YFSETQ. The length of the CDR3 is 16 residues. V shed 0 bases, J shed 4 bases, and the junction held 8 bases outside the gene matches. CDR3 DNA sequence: TGCGCCAGCAGCTTGGAAGGGGCGGGAGCGGCAGATACGCAGTATTTT. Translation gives CASSLEGAGAADTQYF.

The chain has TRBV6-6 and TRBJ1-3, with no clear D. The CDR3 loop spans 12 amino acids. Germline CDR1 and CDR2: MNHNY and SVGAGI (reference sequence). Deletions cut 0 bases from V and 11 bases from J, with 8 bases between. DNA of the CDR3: TGTGCCAGCAGTTACTCGGGAGATCCCATATATTTT. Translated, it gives CASSYSGDPIYF.

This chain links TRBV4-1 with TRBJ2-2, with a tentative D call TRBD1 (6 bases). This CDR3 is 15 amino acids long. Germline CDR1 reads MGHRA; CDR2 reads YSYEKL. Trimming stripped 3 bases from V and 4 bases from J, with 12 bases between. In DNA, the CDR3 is TGCGCCAGCAGCCAGTACGGACAGTCCACCGGGGAGCTGTTTTTT. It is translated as CASSQYGQSTGELFF.

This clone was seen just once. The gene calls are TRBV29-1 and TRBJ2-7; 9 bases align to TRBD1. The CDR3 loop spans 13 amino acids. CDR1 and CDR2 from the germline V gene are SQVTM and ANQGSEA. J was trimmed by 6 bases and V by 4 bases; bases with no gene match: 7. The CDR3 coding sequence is TGCAGCGTTGGAGCCGGGACAGGGCTCGAGCAGTACTTC. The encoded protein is CSVGAGTGLEQYF.

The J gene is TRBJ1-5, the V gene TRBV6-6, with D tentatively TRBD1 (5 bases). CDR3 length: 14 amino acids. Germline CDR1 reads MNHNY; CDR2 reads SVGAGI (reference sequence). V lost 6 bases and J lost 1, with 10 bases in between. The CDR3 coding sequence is TGTGCCAGCAGGGAGGGGACGAGCAATCAGCCCCAGCATTTT. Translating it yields CASREGTSNQPQHF.

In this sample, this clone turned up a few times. In DNA, the CDR3 is TGTGCCAGCAGCCGGATAGACACTGAAGCTTTCTTT. Amino acids: CASSRIDTEAFF. The chain is built from TRBV7-8 and TRBJ1-1; D not resolved. Germline V lookup: CDR1 SGHVS, CDR2 FQNEAQ. V lost 5 bases to trimming and J lost 3 bases, with 7 bases between them. This CDR3 comprises 12 residues.

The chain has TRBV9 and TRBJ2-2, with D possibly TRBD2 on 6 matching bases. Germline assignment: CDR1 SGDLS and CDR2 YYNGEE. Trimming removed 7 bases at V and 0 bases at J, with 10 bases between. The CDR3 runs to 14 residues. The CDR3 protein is CASSRGTNTGELFF. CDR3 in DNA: TGTGCCAGCTCCCGGGGGACGAACACCGGGGAGCTGTTTTTT.

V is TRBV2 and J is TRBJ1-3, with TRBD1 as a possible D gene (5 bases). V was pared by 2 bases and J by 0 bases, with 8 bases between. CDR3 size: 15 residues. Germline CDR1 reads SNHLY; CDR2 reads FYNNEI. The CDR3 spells CASSEIQGSGNTIYF. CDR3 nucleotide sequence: TGTGCCAGCAGTGAAATCCAGGGCTCTGGAAACACCATATATTTT.

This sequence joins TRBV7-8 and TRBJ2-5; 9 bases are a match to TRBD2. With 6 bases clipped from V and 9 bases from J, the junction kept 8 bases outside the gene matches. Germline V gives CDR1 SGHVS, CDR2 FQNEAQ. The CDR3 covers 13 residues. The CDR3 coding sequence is TGTGCCAGCAGGACCGCGGGGGGGTCCTCCCAGTACTTC. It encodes CASRTAGGSSQYF. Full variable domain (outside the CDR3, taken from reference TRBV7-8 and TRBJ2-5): GAGVSQSPRYKVAKRGQDVALRCDPISGHVSLFWYQQALGQGPEFLTYFQNEAQLDKSGLPSDRFFAERPEGSVSTLKIQRTQQEDSAVYLCASRTAGGSSQYFGPGTRLLVL.